This entry concerns a single TCR beta chain. Its antigen has not been determined. Base quality data are lacking; no much larger clone is found one base away. In total, over 600 healthy bone marrow donors made up the cohort. At the time of sampling, all cohort members were nominally healthy, though unrecorded immune exposures were likely present. The donor was CMV seropositive and belonged to the group of 250 to 350 seropositive cohort members. Each donor provided a peripheral blood sample, and peripheral blood mononuclear cells were used for TCR beta sequencing. The Qiagen DNeasy Blood Extraction Kit was used to extract genomic DNA from the blood cell samples. The library was generated by the immunoSEQ multiplex PCR assay. For the multiplex PCR, a mixture combining 60 forward primers for TCR Vbeta segments and 13 reverse primers for TCR Jbeta segments was used. Amplification of the CDR3 region of rearranged TCR beta genes was performed with a multiplex PCR assay on genomic DNA. Amplified TCR beta libraries were sequenced as 87-base-pair reads on the Illumina HiSeq System. On the authors' methods: A later analysis tallied some 79 million unique TCR beta chains across the 700 or so repertoires, and about 10 million of those chains were shared by two or more donors. Raw reads were error-corrected and collapsed into unique sequences with a nearest-neighbor algorithm that merged closely related sequences to remove PCR and sequencing errors. Alignment of CDR3 sequences to IMGT reference sequences was used to assign V, D and J gene segments. For a sequence to be retained, a match of at least six nucleotides was required to both a V gene segment and a J gene segment. A rearrangement was called productive if the CDR3 had no stop codons and remained in frame with V and J, and every other rearrangement was called non-productive. Following IMGT convention, CDR3 was defined as the stretch from the second conserved V-encoded cysteine up to the conserved J-encoded phenylalanine. The earlier analysis of roughly 590 of the donors excluded sequences that lacked an unambiguous match to a single V gene segment. In an earlier analysis of about 590 of the donors, a V segment was called functional when productive rearrangements were above 56.7%, and segregating when the standard deviation between donors exceeded 5%. A statistical classification framework was built to diagnose cytomegalovirus status from the catalog of TCR beta chain sequences. V and J gene assignment, in a later analysis, came from comparing TCR nucleotide sequences with IMGT/GENE-DB human TR gene sequences. The TCRdist pipeline was used in a later analysis to assign CDR3 sequences and most-parsimonious VDJ recombination scenarios. In a later analysis, each TCR beta chain was defined by its CDR3 amino acid sequence together with its V-gene family, and reads lacking a unique V-gene family were excluded. A later analysis removed several hundred highly shared, low-generation-probability nucleotide sequences to deal with suspected cross-contamination and a sequencing artifact. For each public chain, a later analysis derived a clonal expansion index from normalized ranks of inferred template counts within each repertoire. A later analysis computed generation probabilities with a VDJ recombination model fitted to out-of-frame rearrangements, and checked the results against IGoR. In a later analysis, TCR-TCR, TCR-HLA and TCR-CMV co-occurrence was scored with hypergeometric tests, and a repertoire-size bias correction was applied to TCR pairs. A later analysis estimated false discovery rates by permuting HLA or CMV assignments 20 times. A later analysis grouped co-occurring TCRs with DBSCAN, adding TCRdist sequence similarity when clustering within HLA-allele-positive subsets. Repertoires with fewer than 30,000 or more than 120,000 public chains, plus five repertoires with anomalous nucleotide sharing, were excluded from co-occurrence clustering. As stored in TCRdb, this immuneACCESS dataset retains in-frame rearrangements with V and J assigned. A fraction of the clones does not appear; measured against another copy, unresolved V genes explain less than half of the discrepancy, and the remainder lacks a known reason. The V and J calls and clone size are taken from that table; D and trimming were inferred from the DNA. This sample is represented by 180,000 or so clones; 60% to 80% of them were singletons. About 7.6% of the sample is in the top ten clones.

The data are from a study of cytomegalovirus exposure and HLA in healthy donors (dated by TCRdb to about 2017). Some background on the complete study: An earlier analysis of 587 of the donors reported 276 Gb of sequence data and 100 million to 120 million unique TCR beta sequences obtained from about 179 million T cells. The study combined high-throughput TCR immunosequencing, statistical association of individual TCRs with disease status, and machine learning to predict cytomegalovirus infection status. HLA typing included class I and class II loci at four-digit resolution. Using immunosequencing, the study profiled T cell repertoires from around 680 subjects and related those repertoires to cytomegalovirus serostatus. A later analysis re-analyzed previously published TCR beta repertoires from roughly 630 donors and added high-resolution HLA genotyping to study TCR occurrence patterns. Of the roughly 400 genotyped donors, over 65% fell in the genetic ancestry cluster associated with self-reported Caucasian donors. Among roughly 400 genotyped donors of the cohort, an average of approximately 250,000 unique TCR beta nucleotide sequences were sequenced per donor, 15% to 20% of them non-productive. Donor age, sex, ethnicity and CMV serostatus were compiled together with the repertoire data. The later analysis used no new phenotypic data to find candidate immune exposures, relying instead on TCR beta sequences and their occurrence across donors. The study aimed to test whether signatures of past pathogen exposure could be identified by cataloging public T cell receptors. All discovery cohort repertoires had been generated on a single sequencing platform. Besides the first cohort of 666 subjects, a separate validation cohort made up of 95 to 150 different subjects was used. Typing coverage differed by locus: A, B, C, DRB1 and DQB1 were typed in roughly 620-630 donors, DQA1 in 500 to 550, DPA1 in around 580, and DPB1 in just under 490. Because of strong linkage in the cohort, five DR-DQ haplotypes were treated as single units for association and clustering. To decide whether each TCR beta V gene segment behaved as functional or pseudogenic, an earlier analysis of nearly 600 of the donors relied on high-throughput TCR beta sequencing. Roughly 300 gigabases of sequencing data and some 85 million unique TCR sequences were included in an early release covering roughly 600 HLA-typed donors. Genome-wide SNP genotypes for about three fifths of the roughly 670 donors were used in a later genetic analysis, which treated that subset as a discovery cohort.

Overall study results and their limits: Broadly in line with IMGT annotations, most TCR beta V segments showed up in productive rearrangements about 87% or about 30% of the time in an earlier analysis of 587 of the donors. A further reported finding was that TCR beta sequences accurately predicted the HLA-A and HLA-B alleles for most subjects in the first cohort. The authors suggested that the approach could potentially be generalized to other disease states and immunological phenotypes. About 15 rarely observed V segments, including chromosome 9 orphons, were excluded from the earlier analysis of some 590 of the donors because counts were too low. A group of highly shared sequence variants was considered likely to be a technical artifact of the sequencing pipeline. A later analysis found that HLA-associated TCR beta chains were more clonally expanded and had lower generation probabilities than equally common non-associated chains. This cohort had only TCR beta chains sequenced, and the lack of alpha or paired-chain data limited which features could be detected. When HLA alleles, especially DR and DQ, strongly co-occurred, TCR associations were difficult to assign to individual alleles. In both the original and validation cohorts, the classifier was reported to diagnose cytomegalovirus status with high specificity and sensitivity. In a later genetic analysis, fewer N-insertions in productive TCRs were reported among donors in an Asian-associated ancestry cluster than the approximately 630-donor mean. For the cohort, immune exposure information was limited to CMV serostatus. According to a later analysis, TCR association rates differed among HLA loci, with DRB1 alleles showing the most associated TCRs and HLA-C alleles showing the fewest. According to a later analysis, most CMV-associated TCR beta chains appeared to be HLA-restricted, and the HLA associations seemed to be driven largely by CMV exposure. An association between a missense DCLRE1C variant and V-gene and J-gene trimming of TCR beta chains was found in a later genetic analysis and replicated in an independent cohort. Correlated functional status among segregating V segments might reflect linkage disequilibrium, but an unknown experimental factor could not be ruled out. While some public TCRs were present in many individuals, most TCR sequences turned up only very rarely across donors. Because some donors lacked HLA typing at each locus, the association tests relied only on the typed subset. Sequencing depth was assumed to be roughly uniform across donors in the presence/absence analyses, though that assumption may not hold. A later analysis associated about 17,000 TCR beta sequences with specific HLA alleles at a false discovery rate of 0.05. The study gave a list of around 170 TCR beta chains associated with cytomegalovirus. In vitro tests confirmed that a few of the cytomegalovirus-associated TCR beta chains recognize cytomegalovirus antigens. A later analysis reported that several top co-occurrence clusters appeared linked to parvovirus B19, influenza, CMV and Epstein-Barr virus.

The sequencing sample was made of PBMCs. The TCR was taken from a woman aged 40-49 years in good health and CMV-seropositive.

The CDR3 is CASRDTWFRGNEQFF. The nucleotide sequence is given as TGTGCCAGCAGGGACACCTGGTTTCGTGGCAATGAGCAGTTCTTC. The chain was built from TRBV27 and TRBJ2-1, with TRBD1 perhaps the D gene, on 5 matching bases. The CDR3 starts with the cysteine, ends with the phenylalanine, and has 15 residues. Left in the record is the CDR3 DNA by itself, 45 bases read in frame from the first base. The germline V gene (reference sequence) provides CDR1 MNHEY and CDR2 SMNVEV. The trim is 6 bases for V and 6 bases for J, with a gap of 18 bases between the germline ends.